This T cell receptor beta chain was obtained from a study of blood T cell repertoires in COVID-19. On the study more broadly: COVID-19 samples collected from the United States, Italy and Spain covered acute and convalescent phases. The cDNA or gDNA used as material had been derived from T cells, B-cell-depleted T cells, or PBMCs.

Original handling: Estimation of nucleated cell counts was performed using reference gene primer amplification. Profiling relied on immunoSEQ multiplex PCR, and the TCRdb table lists in-frame clones only, not all of them. V and J calls and clone size are given by that table; D and trimming were obtained from the DNA. The sample records approximately 230,000 clones, 88% being singletons. V shed 5 bases, J shed 4 bases, and the junction held 3 bases outside the gene matches. Germline assignment: CDR1 SGHTA and CDR2 FQGNSA. The CDR3 has 13 amino acids. Sequencing was done on a sample of peripheral blood. This chain joins TRBV7-2 and TRBJ1-2; 8 nucleotides agree with TRBD1. This sequence originates from a woman aged 35 to 49 who had recovered from COVID-19. This CDR3 reads CASSVDRGYGYTF. DNA of the CDR3: TGTGCCAGCAGCGTCGACAGGGGCTATGGCTACACCTTC. Complete variable domain (other parts from reference TRBV7-2 and TRBJ1-2): GAGVSQSPSNKVTEKGKDVELRCDPISGHTALYWYRQSLGQGLEFLIYFQGNSAPDKSGLPSDRFSAERTGGSVSTLTIQRTQQEDSAVYLCASSVDRGYGYTFGSGTRLTVV.